The next 14 T cell receptor beta chains were all read from a single sample in a study of blood T cell repertoires in COVID-19 (dated by TCRdb to the early 2020s). Library preparation was by the immunoSEQ multiplex PCR assay. This immuneACCESS table, as held by TCRdb, lists in-frame sequences with V and J called but not all clones. Of the missing ones, under half trace to an unresolved V gene in checked studies; the others have no known cause. The sample data list approximately 97,000 clones, and around four fifths of these were observed just once. The ten top clones hold around 4.5% of the sample. Sequenced sample: peripheral blood. The receptors were sampled from a human donor in a cohort sampled during active COVID-19.

This chain uses TRBV6-5 with TRBJ2-1; 7 bases are shared with TRBD1. The V and J ends lost 6 bases and 0 bases, in that order; junction bases with no gene match: 5. The CDR3 totals 15 residues. CDR1 and CDR2 (germline): MNHEY, SVGAGI. The CDR3 sequence is CASRKDRSSYNEQFF. CDR3 nucleotides: TGTGCCAGCAGAAAGGACAGGAGCTCCTACAATGAGCAGTTCTTC.

This chain uses TRBV7-2 with TRBJ2-7, with D uncertain. The CDR3 is 12 residues long. V lost 1 base, J lost 3 bases, and 4 bases lay in between. Germline V gene sequence: CDR1 SGHTA, CDR2 FQGNSA. CDR3 protein: CASSLGYYEQYF. Written as DNA, the CDR3 is TGTGCCAGCAGCTTAGGCTACTACGAGCAGTACTTC.

The CDR3 nucleotides are TGTGCCAGCAGCTCCTCGGGATCTTGGTACGAGCAGTACTTC. Its translation is CASSSSGSWYEQYF. The chain combines TRBV7-2 with TRBJ2-7; tentative D call: TRBD2 (5 bases). The CDR3 runs to 14 residues. Germline CDR1 and CDR2: SGHTA and FQGNSA. V was shortened by 4 bases and J by 4 bases, with 14 bases between the two germline ends.

A single count supports this clone. V usage is TRBV2 and J usage is TRBJ2-5; 15 bases map to TRBD2. The V gene end was trimmed by 4 bases and the J gene end by 5 bases; junction bases not matched to a gene: 8. Germline V gene lookup returns CDR1 SNHLY and CDR2 FYNNEI. This CDR3 region has 17 residues. Written as DNA, the CDR3 is TGTGCCAGCAGTGCGCGGACTAGCGGGGGGGCCGGTGAGACCCAGTACTTC. Its translation is CASSARTSGGAGETQYF.

The genes are TRBV6-1 and TRBJ2-6, with TRBD1 as a possible D gene (6 bases). This CDR3 spans 15 amino acids. Germline V CDR1 and CDR2: MNHNS, SASEGT. The germline V and J ends were trimmed by 3 bases and 0 bases, with 6 bases remaining between them. The CDR3 DNA sequence: TGTGCCAGCAGTGACAGGGGCTCTGGGGCCAACGTCCTGACTTTC. Its translation: CASSDRGSGANVLTF.

The chain recombines TRBV3-1 (or the pseudogene TRBV3-2) with TRBJ2-1; a weak D match, TRBD2 (6 bases). This CDR3 region has 17 residues. The germline V gene encodes CDR1 LGHDT and CDR2 YNNKEL (reference sequence). Trimming pared 4 bases from V and 1 base from J, leaving 17 bases between. The CDR3 nucleotides read TGTGCCAGCAGCCCTGGGACTCGCACACGATCCTACAATGAGCAGTTCTTC. Its translation is CASSPGTRTRSYNEQFF.

The CDR3, as DNA: TGTGCCAGCAGCTCCCGGGGGGGAGTGAACACCGGGGAGCTGTTTTTT. It encodes CASSSRGGVNTGELFF. The J gene is TRBJ2-2, the V gene TRBV7-6; the match to TRBD2 covers 8 bases. The CDR3 spans 16 residues. Trimming took 4 bases from V and 1 from J; bases not matched to a gene: 5. Germline V gives CDR1 SGHVS, CDR2 FNYEAQ.

The gene calls are TRBV3-1 (or the pseudogene TRBV3-2) and TRBJ2-1; 12 nucleotides match TRBD2. Germline V gene data show CDR1 as LGHDT and CDR2 as YNNKEL (reference sequence). V was clipped by 3 bases and J by 3 bases; unmatched bases: 3. The CDR3 is 16 amino acids. CDR3: CASSHGLAGIYNEQFF. The CDR3 coding sequence is TGTGCCAGCAGCCACGGACTAGCGGGGATCTACAATGAGCAGTTCTTC.

This chain joins TRBV4-3 and TRBJ2-2, with D hard to call. The CDR3 sequence is 13 residues long. Germline CDR1 and CDR2: LGHNA and YSLEER. Trimming took off 4 bases at V and 6 bases at J, with 9 bases between the two ends. The CDR3 bases are TGCGCCAGCAGCCCCAGATTGGCCGGGGAGCTGTTTTTT. Protein: CASSPRLAGELFF.

The chain uses TRBV20-1 and TRBJ2-1, with D uncertain. Trimming shortened V by 6 bases and J by 5 bases, and 8 bases separated the two germline ends. This CDR3 is built from 11 residues. CDR1 and CDR2 (germline): DFQATT, SNEGSKA (reference sequence). The CDR3 coding sequence is TGCAGTGCGGGCAGCAACAATGAGCAGTTCTTC. It codes for CSAGSNNEQFF.

The J gene is TRBJ2-7, the V gene TRBV3-1 (or the pseudogene TRBV3-2), with D hard to call. Germline V lookup: CDR1 LGHDT, CDR2 YNNKEL (reference sequence). Trimming removed 1 base from V and 0 bases from J, with 10 bases in between. CDR3 length: 15 amino acids. The DNA for the CDR3 is TGTGCCAGCAGCCAAGGGTTGGCAGTCTCCTACGAGCAGTACTTC. It specifies CASSQGLAVSYEQYF.

V is TRBV7-6 and J is TRBJ2-3, with 8 bases matching TRBD1. The germline V gene encodes CDR1 SGHVS and CDR2 FNYEAQ. There are 12 residues in the CDR3. After removal of 5 bases from V and 10 bases from J, the junction contained 5 bases not matched to a gene. The chain's CDR3 is CASSRPGQAQYF. The CDR3 DNA reads TGTGCCAGCAGCAGACCGGGACAGGCGCAGTATTTT.

CDR3 nucleotide sequence: TGTGCCAGCAGCTTAGGTGCTCAGGAGCAGTTCTTC. Translating gives CASSLGAQEQFF. The V gene is TRBV7-3, the J gene TRBJ2-1, with D unclear. The CDR3 has 12 amino acids. The germline V gene has CDR1 SGHTA and CDR2 FQGTGA. V was clipped by 2 bases and J by 10 bases, with 9 bases between them.

J is TRBJ2-7 and V is TRBV4-3; 9 bases fit TRBD1. V was clipped by 5 bases and J by 2 bases; unmatched bases: 4. Germline assignment: CDR1 LGHNA and CDR2 YSLEER. The CDR3 loop spans 14 amino acids. The CDR3 spells CASSADRGAYEQYF. For the CDR3, the DNA is TGCGCCAGCAGCGCGGACAGGGGAGCCTACGAGCAGTACTTC.